Sequencing of this TCR beta chain was carried out in a study of blood T cell repertoires in COVID-19. Study-wide context: The cDNA or gDNA used as material had been derived from T cells, B-cell-depleted T cells, or PBMCs.

CDR3 length equals 15 residues. Germline V gene lookup returns CDR1 SNHLY and CDR2 FYNNEI. V lost 1 base and J lost 8, with 14 bases in between. The table came from immunoSEQ multiplex PCR; TCRdb's copy has only in-frame clones and leaves some out. Of around 210,000 clones in the sample, roughly nine tenths were seen once. The chain couples TRBV2 to TRBJ1-4; D might be TRBD1 (5 bases). This sequence originates from a woman aged 18-35 years who had recovered from COVID-19. Sequencing used PBMCs or T cells enriched from blood (not recorded which). CDR3 region: CASSEVRAGGEKLFF. The CDR3 coding sequence is TGTGCCAGCAGTGAAGTCAGGGCCGGTGGGGAAAAACTGTTTTTT.